The TCR beta chain under discussion was sequenced for a study of patients and donors after allogeneic stem cell transplantation. The sample holds a few counts of this clonotype. Each CDR3 protein is one row after TCRdb ran MiXCR on the RT-PCR reads. The sample carries approximately 410,000 distinct CDR3 sequences, 16% recorded once. Sequences were obtained from blood, either unsorted or a sorted T cell fraction (not recorded which). This sequence was found in a human donor who was either an allogeneic HSCT recipient or a stem cell or donor lymphocyte infusion donor (not recorded which). It is not recorded whose cells these are; they may come from a transplant donor.

The CDR3 loop reads CSATGNYGYTF. CDR3 DNA: TGCAGTGCTACAGGGAACTATGGCTACACCTTC. The V gene is TRBV20-1, the J gene TRBJ1-2, with D perhaps matching TRBD1 (5 bases). CDR1 and CDR2 from the germline V gene are DFQATT and SNEGSKA (reference sequence). Trimming took 4 bases from V and 2 from J, leaving 5 bases between them. CDR3 length: 11 residues.